These 9 T cell receptor beta chains originate from one sample sequenced in a study of blood T cells in healthy people across ages. A second PCR of about 7 to 11 cycles used a sample-barcoded 5' primer and a J-beta primer mix. A single record per CDR3 protein comes from TCRdb applying MiXCR to the 5' RACE reads. The table lists around 1.5 million distinct CDR3 sequences, roughly 40% of them singletons. The sequenced sample consisted of blood. The receptors come from a woman younger than 30 in good health.

The CDR3 bases are TGTGCCAGCAGCCAAGAACAGGGTTGGACTGAAGCTTTCTTT. This translates into CASSQEQGWTEAFF. The rearrangement uses TRBV14 and TRBJ1-1; perhaps TRBD1 as D (6 bases). Trimming took off 0 bases at V and 5 bases at J, with 10 bases between the two ends. There are 14 residues in the CDR3. CDR1 is SGHDN, CDR2 FVKESK, per germline.

The chain has TRBV7-8 and TRBJ2-4; TRBD1 aligns across 10 bases. The J call may be mistaken, given a closer DNA end match to TRBJ2-7. CDR1 SGHVS and CDR2 FQNEAQ come from the germline V gene. The CDR3 extends over 16 amino acids. This CDR3 is CASSLTRQGARYEQYF. The DNA for the CDR3 is TGTGCCAGCAGCTTGACCCGACAGGGGGCTAGGTACGAGCAGTACTTC.

In DNA, the CDR3 is TGTGCCAGCAGTTACTCCTCTGGGAGGGTCCATGGCTACACCTTC. The encoded protein is CASSYSSGRVHGYTF. The genes are TRBV6-5 and TRBJ1-2; the D is unclear. V gave up 0 bases and J gave up 6 bases, with 14 bases separating them. The germline V gene has CDR1 MNHEY and CDR2 SVGAGI. This CDR3 contains 15 residues.

A single count supports this clonotype. A much larger clone sits a single nucleotide away, making a read error possible. This sequence joins TRBV2 and TRBJ2-7; 7 bases agree with TRBD1. V lost 6 bases, J lost 0 bases, and 8 bases stayed unmatched. Germline CDR1 is SNHLY and CDR2 is FYNNEI. The CDR3 loop spans 15 amino acids. CDR3 bases: TGTGCCAGCAGGGTTTCGACAGGGACCTCCTACGAGCAGTACTTC. As protein: CASRVSTGTSYEQYF.

This clonotype has just a few counts. The chain is built from TRBV29-1 and TRBJ1-2, with D perhaps TRBD1 (5 bases). Germline V gives CDR1 SQVTM, CDR2 ANQGSEA. Trimming left V 0 bases short and J 8 bases short, with 16 bases between. The CDR3 is made up of 14 amino acids. The chain's CDR3 is CSVEDWKVGVGYTF. DNA for the CDR3: TGCAGCGTTGAAGATTGGAAGGTGGGGGTCGGCTACACCTTC.

Only one count was recorded for this clonotype. One end of the junction varies from germline; a read error may be responsible. In DNA, the CDR3 is TGTACCATCATGGGACAGTCCTCCTACGAGCAGTACTTC. It translates to CTIMGQSSYEQYF. The chain uses TRBV10-3 and TRBJ2-7, with TRBD1 matching over 7 bases. CDR1 is ENHRY, CDR2 SYGVKD, per germline. The CDR3 consists of 13 residues.

This chain links TRBV7-2 with TRBJ2-1; D is undetermined. From germline, CDR1 is SGHTA and CDR2 FQGNSA. This CDR3 region has 12 residues. The ends were cut back, 7 bases at V and 3 bases at J, with 7 bases in the middle. The CDR3, as DNA: TGTGCCAGCAACCTGGGCTACAATGAGCAGTTCTTC. Translating gives CASNLGYNEQFF.

As to this clonotype: The junction departs from germline at one end; a sequencing error may be responsible. J is TRBJ2-6 and V is TRBV27; D remains unclear. CDR1 is MNHEY and CDR2 is SMNVEV in the germline V gene (reference sequence). The CDR3 loop spans 15 amino acids. Here the CDR3 DNA reads TGTGCCAGCAGTGTACGGTTGTCTGTGGCCAACGTCCTGACTTTC. It is translated as CASSVRLSVANVLTF.

The chain recombines TRBV20-1 with TRBJ2-7; 8 positions agree with TRBD2. TRBJ2-4 explains the end of the DNA better; the J call may be wrong. Germline V gene sequence: CDR1 DFQATT, CDR2 SNEGSKA (reference sequence). This CDR3 is 15 amino acids long. CDR3 DNA sequence: TGCAGTGCTAGAGAATTAGCGGGGAGCTTGGACATTCAGTACTTC. The encoded protein is CSARELAGSLDIQYF.